Sequencing of this T cell receptor (beta chain) was carried out in a study of early T cells in non-severe SARS-CoV-2 infection. Study details: Whole-blood bulk RNA, unsorted, was sequenced, and chains were unpaired.

Unique molecular identifiers were affixed to single, distinct cDNA molecules. Using its own MiXCR run on the 5' RACE reads, TCRdb lists one record per CDR3 protein. The sample shows tens of thousands of distinct CDR3 sequences, 6% to 8.5% of them seen only once. The germline CDR1 and CDR2 sequences are SGHNT and YYREEE (reference sequence). The CDR3 extends over 20 amino acids. The ends lost 1 base at V and 0 bases at J; junction bases unmatched: 11. In this sample, this clonotype turned up many times. Its specificity is not known. Study conclusions and caveats: There was a bias toward anti-spike CD8 responses in VDJdb matching, which missed private and CD4 specificities.

The sequencing sample was made of whole blood. This TCR came from an adult who was a healthcare worker with PCR-confirmed SARS-CoV-2 infection or an uninfected control (not recorded which). This chain connects TRBV5-4 to TRBJ2-6, with 9 bases lining up with TRBD2. CDR3 DNA sequence: TGTGCCAGCAGCTTGCTAGGACTAGCGTTTCAGCTCTCTGGGGCCAACGTCCTGACTTTC. Its protein product is CASSLLGLAFQLSGANVLTF.